The present TCR beta chain was sequenced within a study of vaccination and CD4 T cells after COVID-19. Study-wide background: Post-COVID samples were collected a median roughly 92 days following diagnosis, spanning 35 to 161.

Study-level results: The authors identified 304 of 307 vaccine-specific clones in convalescent patients as spike mono-reactive.

The assay that was used to sequence DNA from cultured CD4+ T cells was the Oncomine TCR Beta short-read assay. TCRdb re-called the PCR reads with MiXCR, one entry per CDR3 protein. The profile shows thousands of distinct CDR3 sequences, 65% to 80% of them singletons. Specified treatment: roughly 11-day PBMC culture with coronavirus spike peptide pools or control peptides (ViraFEST assay). Via ViraFEST, peptide pools expanded antigen-specific T cells before TCR sequencing. Germline CDR1 is SGHVS and CDR2 is FNYEAQ. The V end was cut by 5 bases, the J end by 5 bases, with 24 bases between. The CDR3 runs to 17 residues. There are a few counts of this clonotype. Its antigen is not known.

The sequence was collected from a human donor who had recovered from COVID-19. The source material was CD4+ T cells from blood, cultured in vitro. The gene calls are TRBV7-6 and TRBJ1-2; no definite D call. The CDR3 nucleotides read TGTGCCAGCAGCCTCTCAGCGGGAGGAGCCGGTTCGTATGGCTACACCTTC. Protein sequence: CASSLSAGGAGSYGYTF.